This record concerns one TCR beta chain sequence. Its antigen is not yet known. No much larger clone exists at a distance of one base, and base qualities are not known. Unstimulated PBMCs, after thawing, were stained for CD3, CD4 and CD8 and then FACS-sorted into CD3+CD4+ and CD3+CD8+ populations. All 8 studied subjects were randomized to immunosuppression withdrawal. The Qiagen DNeasy Blood and Tissue Kit was used for isolation of genomic DNA. The sample is drawn from a study of T cell clones after liver transplantation (dated by TCRdb to about 2019). Background on the whole study: The samples were obtained from ITN030ST, a randomized trial that attempted immunosuppression withdrawal within 2 years after liver transplantation. Donor-reactive T cell clones were identified by TCRbeta sequencing after a pre-transplant mixed lymphocyte reaction and then tracked in post-transplant blood. As an antigen-independent comparator for donor-reactive sequences, third party-reactive TCRbeta sequences were also identified from pre-transplant MLRs. Three of the eight recipients were HCV-positive; the others were transplanted for non-autoimmune, non-viral indications. The subjects received no induction therapy and were kept on standard immunosuppression until randomization at 12-24 months post-transplant. Tolerance meant complete immunosuppression withdrawal for at least one year without liver enzymes rising beyond twice the upper limit of normal. Blood samples were taken pre-transplant, pre-randomization before withdrawal, and post-randomization after full withdrawal or failed withdrawal. Of the 8 liver transplant recipients making up the studied cohort, 3 were classified as tolerant and 5 as non-tolerant.

High-throughput TCRbeta CDR3 sequencing of frozen genomic DNA was performed by immunoSEQ, including PCR amplification, mapping, bias correction and internal controls. In the paper's pipeline: Productive rearrangements were retained, and unique TCRbeta sequences were defined by the CDR3 nucleotide sequence together with the V and J gene. For a sequence to be called donor-reactive, it needed a frequency of at least 0.01% and at least 5-fold expansion in CFSE-low cells compared with unstimulated pre-transplant cells. Minimum frequency thresholds were set for each subject based on the unstimulated sample with the lowest template count, ensuring at least 90% detection power. Jensen-Shannon divergence between the top 1000 TCRbeta sequences post- versus pre-transplant served as the measure of repertoire turnover. Changes in detection of donor-reactive sequences were tested with two-sided Fisher's exact tests. TCRdb carries this immuneACCESS record with in-frame sequences only. Its versions omit some clonotypes, under half of them owing to an unresolved V gene in the studies checked, with the rest unexplained. V and J calls and clone size are copied from that table; D and trimming were computed from the DNA. In all, the sample holds tens of thousands of clones, and roughly four fifths of those were seen once. Of the sample, approximately 0.47% falls within the top ten clones.

Measured from the cysteine to the phenylalanine, the CDR3 is 16 residues long. CDR3 DNA is the only sequence kept; it has 48 bases, read in frame from the first base. The CDR1 and CDR2 encoded by the germline V gene are SGHAT and FQNNGV. Here V drops 5 bases and J drops 5 bases, and the junction holds 10 bases not matched to any gene. Study-level results and caveats: In a couple of subjects, low numbers of available donor cells limited the measurable donor-reactive repertoire. Since no allograft tissue specimens were available, donor-reactive T cells may have migrated into the graft instead of being deleted. The conclusions were preliminary, being limited by small, heterogeneous patient numbers and by non-standardized post-transplant time points. A significant post-transplant decrease in circulating donor-reactive CD4 TCRbeta sequences was observed in most of the 8 subjects, irrespective of tolerance or HCV status. Donor-reactive sequences decreased more than third party-reactive sequences, which suggests partial antigen-specific deletion that was not related to withdrawal success. When repertoire turnover was accounted for, significantly reduced detection of donor-reactive sequences was found in 7 of 8 subjects for CD4 and in 8 of 8 subjects for CD8.

The receptor was isolated from a human patient who received a liver transplant. Some T cells may be donor cells from the graft after a transplant. Sequencing used CD4+ T cells from blood, obtained just over 45 months after liver transplant. This sequence uses TRBV11-2 and TRBJ2-1; 9 bases in the middle match TRBD2. The base sequence is TGTGCCAGCAGCCCCCGAGCGGGAGGATCCCACAATGAGCAGTTCTTC. Its amino acids are CASSPRAGGSHNEQFF.